Following are 16 T cell receptor beta chains from one sample sequenced in a study of immune evolution from preneoplasia to lung adenocarcinoma. The assay was immunoSEQ multiplex PCR, and TCRdb's table has in-frame clones only and misses some. The table has roughly 8,300 clones, over 75% seen once. Sequencing was carried out using FFPE minimally invasive lung adenocarcinoma tissue. The receptor set was obtained from a person between 65 and 79 years old with lung adenocarcinoma.

This chain joins TRBV6-5 and TRBJ2-5; TRBD2 matches at 9 bases. This CDR3 contains 14 residues. The trim removed 5 bases at V and 5 bases at J, leaving 6 bases unmatched. Per the germline V gene, CDR1 is MNHEY and CDR2 is SVGAGI. The CDR3 nucleotides are TGTGCCAGCAGTCGTAGCGGGGGTGTCGAGACCCAGTACTTC. Its translation is CASSRSGGVETQYF.

This clone showed up just once. The chain couples TRBV11-3 to TRBJ2-1; D is possibly TRBD1 or TRBD2 (5 bases each). The CDR3 runs 15 residues. V lost 5 bases and J 7 bases, leaving 18 bases between the germline ends. Germline V lookup: CDR1 SGHNT, CDR2 YENEEA. The CDR3 coding sequence is TGTGCCAGCAGCCTTCCCGGGACCAGTGGGAATGAGCAGTTCTTC. Its protein product is CASSLPGTSGNEQFF. Full variable domain (missing parts from reference TRBV11-3 and TRBJ2-1): EAGVVQSPRYKIIEKKQPVAFWCNPISGHNTLYWYLQNLGQGPELLIRYENEEAVDDSQLPKDRFSAERLKGVDSTLKIQPAELGDSAVYLCASSLPGTSGNEQFFGPGTRLTVL.

The gene calls are TRBV18 and TRBJ2-7, with TRBD1 matching over 9 bases. The V gene end was trimmed by 3 bases and the J gene end by 2 bases; junction bases not matched to a gene: 5. In germline, CDR1 is KGHSH, CDR2 LQKENI. CDR3 length: 15 amino acids. CDR3 coding DNA: TGTGCCAGCTCACCCCAGGGGACAGGGACCTACGAGCAGTACTTC. Encoded protein: CASSPQGTGTYEQYF.

The J gene is TRBJ1-6, the V gene TRBV5-4; tentatively, D is TRBD1 (6 bases). Germline values: CDR1 SGHNT, CDR2 YYREEE (reference sequence). The CDR3 is 16 residues long. V lost 7 bases and J 0 bases, leaving 14 bases between the germline ends. The CDR3 loop is CASGRGGSSYNSPLHF. The DNA for the CDR3 is TGTGCCAGCGGCAGGGGAGGAAGCTCCTATAATTCACCCCTCCACTTT.

This clone was seen more than once but under ten times. V usage is TRBV6-5 and J usage is TRBJ2-2; D is unresolved. The V and J ends lost 0 bases and 6 bases respectively, with 11 bases between them. Germline V lookup: CDR1 MNHEY, CDR2 SVGAGI. This CDR3 region has 15 residues. This CDR3 reads CASSYSFTTPGELFF. DNA for the CDR3: TGTGCCAGCAGTTACTCGTTTACGACGCCCGGGGAGCTGTTTTTT.

The chain combines TRBV21-1 with TRBJ2-2; TRBD2, the D gene given by the table, was not confirmed from the DNA. TRBV21-1 is a pseudogene segment. There are 16 residues in the CDR3. The CDR3 DNA sequence: TGTGCCAGCAGCAAAGCGCCAGCGGGGGAAACCGGGGAGCTGTTTTTT. This translates into CASSKAPAGETGELFF.

J is TRBJ1-1 and V is TRBV28; possible D gene TRBD1, 5 bases. Germline CDR1 is MDHEN and CDR2 is SYDVKM. The ends were cut back, 2 bases at V and 7 bases at J, with 14 bases in the middle. This CDR3 comprises 14 residues. The CDR3 here is CASSLGAGPDEAFF. Written as DNA, the CDR3 is TGTGCCAGCAGTTTAGGGGCAGGTCCGGATGAAGCTTTCTTT.

The rearrangement links TRBV2 to TRBJ2-7; TRBD2 agrees at 9 bases. Trimming at V came to 6 bases and at J to 3 bases, leaving 6 bases not matched to a gene. The CDR3 is made up of 14 amino acids. The germline CDR1 and CDR2 sequences are SNHLY and FYNNEI. CDR3 nucleotide sequence: TGTGCCAGCAGGGGACTAGCCACACTCTACGAGCAGTACTTC. It translates to CASRGLATLYEQYF.

This chain's CDR3 is CASTTDWDRGLYGYTF. Here the CDR3 DNA reads TGTGCCAGCACTACCGATTGGGACAGGGGCCTATATGGCTACACCTTC. The rearrangement links TRBV2 to TRBJ1-2; 10 positions match TRBD1. The CDR3 extends over 16 amino acids. V was pared by 7 bases and J by 5 bases, with 13 bases of the junction left unmatched. CDR1 and CDR2 from the germline V gene are SNHLY and FYNNEI.

This chain links TRBV15 with TRBJ1-1; tentatively, D is TRBD1 (6 bases). This CDR3 region has 13 residues. Trimming took off 7 bases at V and 1 base at J, with 10 bases between the two ends. Germline V lookup: CDR1 LNHNV, CDR2 YYDKDF (reference sequence). Written as DNA, the CDR3 is TGTGCCACCATACAGGGAACGAACACTGAAGCTTTCTTT. It is translated as CATIQGTNTEAFF.

This clone occurred once. J is TRBJ1-1 and V is TRBV6-1; 7 positions agree with TRBD1. The CDR3 is made up of 12 amino acids. CDR1 MNHNS and CDR2 SASEGT come from the germline V gene. The ends lost 6 bases at V and 5 bases at J; junction bases unmatched: 3. CDR3 DNA sequence: TGTGCCAGCAGAAACAGGGGAACTGAAGCTTTCTTT. Encoded protein: CASRNRGTEAFF.

This chain joins TRBV5-6 and TRBJ1-1, with a possible D match to TRBD1 (6 bases). Deletions cut 0 bases from V and 5 bases from J, with 8 bases between. In germline, CDR1 is SGHDT, CDR2 YYEEEE. The CDR3 spans 13 residues. The CDR3 protein is CASSLDDRTEAFF. As DNA, the CDR3 is TGTGCCAGCAGCTTGGACGACAGGACTGAAGCTTTCTTT.

The chain links TRBV19 to TRBJ1-5; 7 nucleotides match TRBD1. V lost 5 bases to trimming and J lost 6 bases; unmatched junction nucleotides: 4. Germline assignment: CDR1 LNHDA and CDR2 SQIVND (reference sequence). The length of the CDR3 is 13 residues. The CDR3 DNA sequence: TGTGCCAGTAGTGGGACAGTTAGTCAGCCCCAGCATTTT. It specifies CASSGTVSQPQHF.

The rearrangement uses TRBV11-2 and TRBJ1-4; 9 bases match TRBD1. The CDR3 spans 16 residues. Germline V lookup: CDR1 SGHAT, CDR2 FQNNGV. The J segment lost 8 bases and the V segment lost 2 bases, leaving 9 bases of the junction unmatched. The CDR3 loop reads CASSLRMGQGGEKLFF. The CDR3 bases are TGTGCCAGCAGCTTACGAATGGGACAGGGAGGGGAAAAACTGTTTTTT.

The gene calls are TRBV18 and TRBJ2-2; weak D call: TRBD1 (6 bases). Trimming took off 3 bases at V and 4 bases at J, with 9 bases between the two ends. Germline assignment: CDR1 KGHSH and CDR2 LQKENI. CDR3 length: 14 amino acids. CDR3 residues: CASSPRQATGELFF. CDR3 sequence (DNA): TGTGCCAGCTCACCCCGACAGGCCACCGGGGAGCTGTTTTTT. Together with reference TRBV18 and TRBJ2-2, the CDR3 gives the full variable domain: NAGVMQNPRHLVRRRGQEARLRCSPMKGHSHVYWYRQLPEEGLKFMVYLQKENIIDESGMPKERFSAEFPKEGPSILRIQQVVRGDSAAYFCASSPRQATGELFFGEGSRLTVL.

This rearrangement joins TRBV29-1 to TRBJ2-1; TRBD2 matches at 13 bases. J gave up 9 bases and V 6 bases, and 8 bases lay outside the gene matches. The CDR3 length is 14 residues. Germline CDR1 reads SQVTM; CDR2 reads ANQGSEA. CDR3 residues: CSVQTSGGPGEQFF. In DNA form, the CDR3 reads TGCAGCGTCCAGACTAGCGGGGGGCCGGGTGAGCAGTTCTTC.